This paragraph reports one T cell receptor (beta chain). Only CD45RO-negative cells positively selected for CCR7 counted as naive CD8 cells, so terminally differentiated effector memory CD45RA+ cells were excluded. Donors were healthy HIV-negative adults without recent acute infections or vaccinations. V was cut by 4 bases and J by 3 bases, with 9 bases left in between. Germline CDR1 SQVTM, CDR2 ANQGSEA. The CDR3 consists of 12 residues. The sample is drawn from a study of shared clonotypes between healthy human individuals. At the level of the study: The study used three CD4 naive, three CD4 memory, two CD8 naive and one CD8 memory plate per donor.

In the original workflow: Filtering differed for immunoSEQ, which gave only junction sequences without quality scores. Profiling relied on immunoSEQ multiplex PCR, and the TCRdb table lists in-frame clones only, not all of them. Clone size and V and J calls were adopted from that table, with D and trimming inferred from the DNA. The sample holds around 600,000 clones, 85% to 95% seen once. V gene TRBV29-1 combines with J gene TRBJ2-5, with D possibly matching TRBD1 (5 bases). The sequence derives from a woman in her thirties in good health. Material: naive CD8+ T cells sorted from blood. CDR3: CSVARGEETQYF. The CDR3, as DNA: TGCAGCGTTGCTAGGGGCGAAGAGACCCAGTACTTC.